This T cell receptor (beta chain) was captured by sequencing in a study of blood T cells in healthy people across ages. Through a sample-barcoded 5' primer and a J-beta primer mix, a second PCR was run for about 6 to 11 cycles. Via MiXCR, TCRdb re-called the 5' RACE reads, giving one row per CDR3 protein. The sample carries approximately 800,000 distinct CDR3 sequences, more than 35% recorded once. On this clonotype: Its matching antigen is unknown.

Notes on the study in general: Not knowing donor CMV status may have confounded expanded clonotype changes.

Germline loops: CDR1 LGHNA, CDR2 YSLEER. This CDR3 region has 15 residues. V shed 1 base, J shed 6 bases, and the junction held 7 bases outside the gene matches. The V gene is TRBV4-3, the J gene TRBJ2-7, with TRBD2 identical over 9 bases. The TCR sequence derives from a man older than 75 in good health. Source material: blood. The CDR3 loop is CASSQGLGLACEQYF. Written as DNA, the CDR3 is TGCGCCAGCAGCCAAGGACTAGGACTAGCGTGCGAGCAGTACTTC.